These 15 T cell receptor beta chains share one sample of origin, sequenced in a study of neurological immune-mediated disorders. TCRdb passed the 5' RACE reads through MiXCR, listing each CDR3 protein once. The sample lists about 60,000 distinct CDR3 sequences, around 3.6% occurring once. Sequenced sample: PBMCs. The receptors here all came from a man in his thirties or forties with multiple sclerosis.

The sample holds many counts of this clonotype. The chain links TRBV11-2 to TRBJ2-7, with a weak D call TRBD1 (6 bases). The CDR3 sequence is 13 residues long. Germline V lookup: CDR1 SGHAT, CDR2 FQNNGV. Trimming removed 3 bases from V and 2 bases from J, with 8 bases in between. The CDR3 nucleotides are TGTGCCAGCAGCTTTGAGGGGGCCTACGAGCAGTACTTC. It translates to CASSFEGAYEQYF. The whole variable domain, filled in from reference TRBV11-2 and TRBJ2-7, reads EAGVAQSPRYKIIEKRQSVAFWCNPISGHATLYWYQQILGQGPKLLIQFQNNGVVDDSQLPKDRFSAERLKGVDSTLKIQPAKLEDSAVYLCASSFEGAYEQYFGPGTRLTVT.

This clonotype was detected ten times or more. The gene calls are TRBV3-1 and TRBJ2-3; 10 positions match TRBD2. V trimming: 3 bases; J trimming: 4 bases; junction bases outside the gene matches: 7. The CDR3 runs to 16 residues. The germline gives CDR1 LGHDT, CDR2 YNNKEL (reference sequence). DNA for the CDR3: TGTGCCAGCAGCCAGCGAGCGGGAGGGCAAGCAGATACGCAGTATTTT. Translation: CASSQRAGGQADTQYF.

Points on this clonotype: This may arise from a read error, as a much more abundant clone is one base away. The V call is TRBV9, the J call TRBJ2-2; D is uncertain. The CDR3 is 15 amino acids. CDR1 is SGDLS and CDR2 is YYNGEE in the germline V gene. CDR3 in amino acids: CASSGGPRNTRELFF. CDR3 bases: TGTGCCAGCAGCGGGGGTCCCAGAAACACCCGGGAGCTGTTTTTT.

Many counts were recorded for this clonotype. The CDR3 is CASSENRGQNGYTF. DNA of the CDR3: TGTGCCAGCAGTGAAAACAGGGGGCAGAATGGCTACACCTTC. This chain links TRBV12-3 or TRBV12-4 with TRBJ1-2; 9 positions agree with TRBD1. V dropped 5 bases and J dropped 6; count of bases not matched to a gene: 7. This CDR3 region has 14 residues.

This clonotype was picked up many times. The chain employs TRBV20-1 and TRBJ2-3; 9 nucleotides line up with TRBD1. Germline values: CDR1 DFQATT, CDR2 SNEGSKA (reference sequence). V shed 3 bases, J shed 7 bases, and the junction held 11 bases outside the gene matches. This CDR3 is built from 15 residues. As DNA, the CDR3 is TGCAGTGCTAGCTCCGGGACAGGGTTTTTAAATACGCAGTATTTT. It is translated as CSASSGTGFLNTQYF.

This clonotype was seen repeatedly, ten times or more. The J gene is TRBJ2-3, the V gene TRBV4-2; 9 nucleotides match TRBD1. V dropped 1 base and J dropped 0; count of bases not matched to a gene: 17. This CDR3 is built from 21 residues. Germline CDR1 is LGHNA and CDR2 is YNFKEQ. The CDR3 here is CASSQASSRTGQGTSTDTQYF. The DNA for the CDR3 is TGTGCCAGCAGCCAAGCGTCATCTCGAACAGGACAGGGGACTAGCACAGATACGCAGTATTTT.

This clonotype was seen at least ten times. The CDR3 nucleotides read TGTGCCAGCAGCTTGGTGGGACAGACTGAAGCTTTCTTT. Translating gives CASSLVGQTEAFF. The chain links TRBV5-6 to TRBJ1-1; 7 positions agree with TRBD1. Germline V CDR1 and CDR2: SGHDT, YYEEEE. The CDR3 has 13 amino acids. With 0 bases clipped from V and 5 bases from J, the junction kept 1 base outside the gene matches.

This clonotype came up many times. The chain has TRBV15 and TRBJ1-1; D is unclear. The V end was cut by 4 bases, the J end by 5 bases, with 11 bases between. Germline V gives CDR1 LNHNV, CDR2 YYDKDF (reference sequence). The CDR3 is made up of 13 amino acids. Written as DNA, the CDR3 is TGTGCCACCAGCACTAGAGAGGGTACTGAAGCTTTCTTT. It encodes CATSTREGTEAFF.

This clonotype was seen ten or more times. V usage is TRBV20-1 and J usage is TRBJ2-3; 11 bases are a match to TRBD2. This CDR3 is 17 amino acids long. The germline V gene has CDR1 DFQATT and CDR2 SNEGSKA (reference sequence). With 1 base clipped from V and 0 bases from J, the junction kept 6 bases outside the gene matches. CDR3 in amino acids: CSARGGLAGGSTDTQYF. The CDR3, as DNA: TGCAGTGCTAGAGGGGGGCTAGCGGGAGGAAGCACAGATACGCAGTATTTT.

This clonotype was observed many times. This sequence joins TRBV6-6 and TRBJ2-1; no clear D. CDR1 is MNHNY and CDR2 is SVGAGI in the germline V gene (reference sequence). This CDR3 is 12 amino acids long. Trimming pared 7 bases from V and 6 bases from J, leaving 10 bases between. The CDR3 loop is CASKGDRNEQFF. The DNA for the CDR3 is TGTGCCAGCAAAGGAGACCGCAATGAGCAGTTCTTC.

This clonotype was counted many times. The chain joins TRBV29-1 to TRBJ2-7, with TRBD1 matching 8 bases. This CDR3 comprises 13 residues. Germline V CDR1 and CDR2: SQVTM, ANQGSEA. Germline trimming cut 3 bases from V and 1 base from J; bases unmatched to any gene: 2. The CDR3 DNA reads TGCAGCGTTGATAGGACAGGGTCCTACGAGCAGTACTTC. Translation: CSVDRTGSYEQYF.

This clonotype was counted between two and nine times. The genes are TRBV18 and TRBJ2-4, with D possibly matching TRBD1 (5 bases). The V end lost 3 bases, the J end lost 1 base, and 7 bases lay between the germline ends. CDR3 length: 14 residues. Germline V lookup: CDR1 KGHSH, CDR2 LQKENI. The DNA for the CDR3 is TGTGCCAGCTCACCGGGGCTGGCCAAAAACATTCAGTACTTC. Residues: CASSPGLAKNIQYF.

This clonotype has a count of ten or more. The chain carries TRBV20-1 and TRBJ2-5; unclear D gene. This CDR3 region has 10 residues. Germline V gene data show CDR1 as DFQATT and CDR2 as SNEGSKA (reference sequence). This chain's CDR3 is CSVGQETQYF. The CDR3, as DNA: TGCAGCGTAGGTCAAGAGACCCAGTACTTC.

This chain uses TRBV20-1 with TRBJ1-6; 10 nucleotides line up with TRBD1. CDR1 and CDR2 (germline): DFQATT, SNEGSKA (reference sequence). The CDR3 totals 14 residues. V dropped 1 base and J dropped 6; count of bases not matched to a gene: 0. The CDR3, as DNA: TGCAGTGCTAGAGGGACAGGGGGTAATTCACCCCTCCACTTT. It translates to CSARGTGGNSPLHF.

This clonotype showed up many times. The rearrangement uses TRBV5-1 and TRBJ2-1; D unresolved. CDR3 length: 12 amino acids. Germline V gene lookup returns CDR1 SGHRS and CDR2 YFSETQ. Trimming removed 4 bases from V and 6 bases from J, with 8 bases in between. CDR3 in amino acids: CASSRTFNEQFF. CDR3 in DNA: TGCGCCAGCAGCCGAACTTTCAATGAGCAGTTCTTC.